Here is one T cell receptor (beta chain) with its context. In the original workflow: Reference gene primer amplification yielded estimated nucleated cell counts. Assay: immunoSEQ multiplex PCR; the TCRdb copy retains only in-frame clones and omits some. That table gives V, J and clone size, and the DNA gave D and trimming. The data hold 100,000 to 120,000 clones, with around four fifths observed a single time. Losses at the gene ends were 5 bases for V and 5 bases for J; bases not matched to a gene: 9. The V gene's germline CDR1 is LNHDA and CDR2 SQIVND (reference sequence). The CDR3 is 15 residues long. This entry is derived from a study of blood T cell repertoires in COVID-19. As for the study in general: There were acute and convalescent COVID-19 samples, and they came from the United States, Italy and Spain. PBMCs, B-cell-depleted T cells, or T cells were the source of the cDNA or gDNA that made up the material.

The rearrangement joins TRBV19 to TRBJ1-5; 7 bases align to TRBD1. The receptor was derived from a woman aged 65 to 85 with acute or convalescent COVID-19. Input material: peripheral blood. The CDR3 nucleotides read TGTGCCAGTAGTCGAGGACAGGAGAGGTATCAGCCCCAGCATTTT. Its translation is CASSRGQERYQPQHF.